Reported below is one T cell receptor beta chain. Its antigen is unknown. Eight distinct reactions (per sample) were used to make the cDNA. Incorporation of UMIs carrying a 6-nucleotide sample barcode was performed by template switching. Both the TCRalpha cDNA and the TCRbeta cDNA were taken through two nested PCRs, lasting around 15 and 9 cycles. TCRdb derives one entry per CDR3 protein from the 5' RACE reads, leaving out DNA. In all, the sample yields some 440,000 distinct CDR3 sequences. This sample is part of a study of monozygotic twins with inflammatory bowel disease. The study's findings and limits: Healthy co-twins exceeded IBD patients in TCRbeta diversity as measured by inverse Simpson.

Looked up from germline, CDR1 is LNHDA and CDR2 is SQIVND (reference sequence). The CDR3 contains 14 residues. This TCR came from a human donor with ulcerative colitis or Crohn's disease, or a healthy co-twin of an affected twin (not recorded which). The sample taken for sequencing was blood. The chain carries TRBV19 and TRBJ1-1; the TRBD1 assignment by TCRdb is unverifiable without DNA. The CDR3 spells CASQGQGKGTEAFF.